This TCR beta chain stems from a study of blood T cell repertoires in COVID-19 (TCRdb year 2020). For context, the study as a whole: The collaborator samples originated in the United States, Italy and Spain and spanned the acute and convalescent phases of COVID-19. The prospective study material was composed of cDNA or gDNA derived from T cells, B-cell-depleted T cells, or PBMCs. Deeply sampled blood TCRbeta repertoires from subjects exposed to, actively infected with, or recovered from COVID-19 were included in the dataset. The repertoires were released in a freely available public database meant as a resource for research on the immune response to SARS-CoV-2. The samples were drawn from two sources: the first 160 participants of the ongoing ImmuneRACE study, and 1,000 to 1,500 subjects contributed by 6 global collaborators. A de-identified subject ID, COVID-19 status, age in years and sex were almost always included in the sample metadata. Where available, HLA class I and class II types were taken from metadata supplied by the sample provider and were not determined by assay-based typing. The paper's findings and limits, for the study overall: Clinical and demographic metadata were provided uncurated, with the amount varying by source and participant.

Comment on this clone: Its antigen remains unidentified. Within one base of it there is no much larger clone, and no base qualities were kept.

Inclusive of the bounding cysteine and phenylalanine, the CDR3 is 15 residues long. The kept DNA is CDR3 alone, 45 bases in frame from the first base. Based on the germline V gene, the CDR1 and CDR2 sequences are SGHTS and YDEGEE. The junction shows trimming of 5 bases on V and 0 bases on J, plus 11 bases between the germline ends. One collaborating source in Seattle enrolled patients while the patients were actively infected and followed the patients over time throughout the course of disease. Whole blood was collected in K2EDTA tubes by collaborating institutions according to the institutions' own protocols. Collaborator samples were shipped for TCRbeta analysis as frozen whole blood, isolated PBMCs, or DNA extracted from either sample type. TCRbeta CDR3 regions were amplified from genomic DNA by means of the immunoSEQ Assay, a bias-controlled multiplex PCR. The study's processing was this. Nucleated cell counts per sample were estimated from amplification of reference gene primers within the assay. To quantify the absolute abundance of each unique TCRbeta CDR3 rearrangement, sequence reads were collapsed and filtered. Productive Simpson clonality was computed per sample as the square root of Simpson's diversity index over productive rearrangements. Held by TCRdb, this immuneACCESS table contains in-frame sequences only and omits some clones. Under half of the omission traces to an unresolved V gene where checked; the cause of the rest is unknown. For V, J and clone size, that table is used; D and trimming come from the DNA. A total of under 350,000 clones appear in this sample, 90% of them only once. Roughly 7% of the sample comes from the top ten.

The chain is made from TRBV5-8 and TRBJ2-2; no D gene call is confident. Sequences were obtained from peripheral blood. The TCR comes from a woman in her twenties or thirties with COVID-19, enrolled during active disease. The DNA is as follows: TGTGCCAGCAGTCACGGAGTCGCGAACACCGGGGAGCTGTTTTTT. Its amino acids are CASSHGVANTGELFF.